This T cell receptor (beta chain) was obtained from a study of blood T cell repertoires in COVID-19. Looking at the study overall: Spain, Italy and the United States supplied samples that represented acute and convalescent COVID-19.

The CDR3 has 12 residues. Between the trimmed V and J ends, which lost 4 bases and 1 base, there was a span of 4 bases. CDR1 SGHTA and CDR2 FQGNSA come from the germline V gene. Sequenced by immunoSEQ multiplex PCR; TCRdb stores in-frame clones only, minus some. The data show about 29,000 clones, roughly 90% seen once. This receptor was obtained from a human donor in a cohort sampled during active COVID-19. Sequencing was done on a sample of peripheral blood. The chain has TRBV7-2 and TRBJ1-1, with D unclear. The CDR3 here is CASSYWNTEAFF. The CDR3 nucleotides are TGTGCCAGCAGCTACTGGAACACTGAAGCTTTCTTT.